The clone carrying this T cell receptor beta chain was observed at least ten times. Its antigen is unidentified. This sample stems from a study of identical twins. The CDR3 totals 16 residues. CDR1 and CDR2 (germline): MNHEY, SVGAGI. V lost 5 bases, J lost 3 bases, and 8 bases stayed unmatched. From the 5' RACE reads, TCRdb called clonotypes with MiXCR, one entry per CDR3 protein. This sample has about 240,000 distinct CDR3 sequences, with roughly a tenth found just once. Study-wide points: Out-of-frame alpha sequences that twins shared showed excess low generation probability.

This receptor was obtained from a man aged 50 or older in good health. This chain uses TRBV6-5 with TRBJ1-5; 9 bases are shared with TRBD1. The sample consisted of memory T cells sorted from blood. The CDR3, as DNA: TGTGCCAGCAGTCTCGAACAGGGGGCTCCCAATCAGCCCCAGCATTTT. This encodes CASSLEQGAPNQPQHF.